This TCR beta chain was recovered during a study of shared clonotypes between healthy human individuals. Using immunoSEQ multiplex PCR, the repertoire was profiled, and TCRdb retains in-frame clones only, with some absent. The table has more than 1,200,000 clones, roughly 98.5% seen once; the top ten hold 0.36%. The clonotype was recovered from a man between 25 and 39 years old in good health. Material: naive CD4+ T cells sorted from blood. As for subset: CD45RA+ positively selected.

The CDR3 loop is CASSLSLGTTPPMIEAFF. The CDR3 nucleotides read TGCGCCAGCAGCTTGAGCCTGGGCACGACCCCTCCTATGATTGAAGCTTTCTTT. The chain links TRBV5-1 to TRBJ1-1; D uncertain. Trimming removed 1 base at V and 7 bases at J, with 26 bases between. The germline V gene encodes CDR1 SGHRS and CDR2 YFSETQ. The CDR3 runs to 18 residues.